This T cell receptor beta chain emerged from a study of blood T cell repertoires in COVID-19. The CDR3 length is 13 residues. The germline V gene has CDR1 GTSNPN and CDR2 SVGIG (reference sequence). Profiling relied on immunoSEQ multiplex PCR, and the TCRdb table lists in-frame clones only, not all of them. Found here are over 100,000 clones, approximately 78% of them singletons; the top ten hold roughly 7.9%. This TCR was recovered from a man between 65 and 85 years old with acute or convalescent COVID-19. The chain couples TRBV30 to TRBJ2-7; TRBD1 matches at 7 bases. Sequencing was carried out using peripheral blood. The CDR3 region has the DNA TGTGTCCTAATCCGGGACAGCTCCTACGAGCAGTACTTC. Translating gives CVLIRDSSYEQYF.